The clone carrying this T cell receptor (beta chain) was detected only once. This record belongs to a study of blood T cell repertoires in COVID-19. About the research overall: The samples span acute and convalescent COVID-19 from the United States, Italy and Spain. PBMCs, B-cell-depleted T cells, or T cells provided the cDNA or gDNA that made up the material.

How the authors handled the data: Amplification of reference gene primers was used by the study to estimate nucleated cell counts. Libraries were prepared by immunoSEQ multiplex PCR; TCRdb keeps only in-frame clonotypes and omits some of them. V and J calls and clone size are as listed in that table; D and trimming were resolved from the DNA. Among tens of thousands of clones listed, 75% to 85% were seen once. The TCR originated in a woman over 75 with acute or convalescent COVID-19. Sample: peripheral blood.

This chain's CDR3 is CASSLKTGSDIQYF. In DNA, the CDR3 is TGTGCCAGCAGCCTAAAGACAGGGTCCGACATTCAGTACTTC. The chain links TRBV5-4 to TRBJ2-4; the match to TRBD1 covers 7 bases. The CDR3 length is 14 residues. Germline V CDR1 and CDR2: SGHNT, YYREEE (reference sequence). V dropped 4 bases and J dropped 8; count of bases not matched to a gene: 9.